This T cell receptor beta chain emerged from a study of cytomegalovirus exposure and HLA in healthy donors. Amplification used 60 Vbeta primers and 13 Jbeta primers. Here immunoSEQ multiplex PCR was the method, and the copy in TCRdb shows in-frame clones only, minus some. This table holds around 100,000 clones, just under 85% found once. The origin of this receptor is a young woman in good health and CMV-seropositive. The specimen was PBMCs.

CDR3 DNA sequence: TGTGCCAGCAGCTGGACCCCCTCTGCGGGAGAAGCGGAAGATACGCAGTATTTT. Its translation is CASSWTPSAGEAEDTQYF. The V and J genes are TRBV28 and TRBJ2-3; 7 nucleotides match TRBD2. The germline gives CDR1 MDHEN, CDR2 SYDVKM. With 6 bases clipped from V and 5 bases from J, the junction kept 20 bases outside the gene matches. This CDR3 has 18 amino acids.